The 9 T cell receptor beta chains reported below all come from one sample, sequenced in a study of blood T cells in healthy people across ages. The use of a sample-barcoded 5' primer and a J-beta primer mix characterized a second PCR of 7 to 11 cycles. TCRdb called the 5' RACE reads again in MiXCR, with one record for every CDR3 protein. The profile covers about 1.1 million distinct CDR3 sequences, with roughly two fifths appearing a single time and roughly 13% taken by the ten largest. Material for sequencing was blood. These receptor sequences come from a man between 18 and 35 years old in good health.

The rearrangement links TRBV7-3 to TRBJ2-4; maybe TRBD1 (5 bases). Germline V lookup: CDR1 SGHTA, CDR2 FQGTGA. The CDR3 is 14 amino acids. V lost 1 base, J lost 13 bases, and 17 bases lay in between. CDR3 nucleotide sequence: TGTGCCAGCAGCTTAAACGGGCCTAGGGGTGAGCAGTACTTC. Amino acid sequence: CASSLNGPRGEQYF.

This clonotype was observed at least ten times. The chain uses TRBV9 and TRBJ2-7, with a tentative D call TRBD2 (5 bases). CDR3 length: 14 residues. Germline V lookup: CDR1 SGDLS, CDR2 YYNGEE. Trimming took off 4 bases at V and 2 bases at J, with 13 bases between the two ends. DNA for the CDR3: TGTGCCAGCAGCCTCCGGACTGGGGCCTACGAGCAGTACTTC. Its translation is CASSLRTGAYEQYF.

The genes are TRBV6-5 and TRBJ1-4; D call uncertain. CDR1 is MNHEY and CDR2 is SVGAGI in the germline V gene. V lost 6 bases and J 5 bases, leaving 13 bases between the germline ends. The CDR3 runs to 14 residues. CDR3 nucleotide sequence: TGTGCCAGCAGCTTGACTCCAGAAAATGAAAAACTGTTTTTT. It encodes CASSLTPENEKLFF.

The chain links TRBV9 to TRBJ2-4; D is perhaps TRBD1 (5 bases). The germline gives CDR1 SGDLS, CDR2 YYNGEE. V was pared by 0 bases and J by 2 bases, with 9 bases between. This CDR3 contains 15 residues. The CDR3 sequence: CASSVGGAPKNIQYF. As DNA, the CDR3 is TGTGCCAGCAGCGTAGGTGGGGCCCCCAAAAACATTCAGTACTTC.

The rearrangement uses TRBV20-1 and TRBJ1-1; 7 bases fit TRBD1. V trimming: 6 bases; J trimming: 2 bases; junction bases outside the gene matches: 6. The CDR3 length is 13 residues. Germline lookup yields CDR1 DFQATT and CDR2 SNEGSKA (reference sequence). CDR3 bases: TGCAGTGCGACGGACAGGAAAAACACTGAAGCTTTCTTT. Protein product: CSATDRKNTEAFF.

This clonotype has just a few counts. V gene TRBV6-1 combines with J gene TRBJ2-3; unclear D gene. The CDR3 runs 14 residues. Trimming took off 2 bases at V and 4 bases at J, with 10 bases between the two ends. Germline lookup yields CDR1 MNHNS and CDR2 SASEGT. In nucleotides, the CDR3 is TGTGCCAGCAGTGAACTGACACCCCCAGATACGCAGTATTTT. As protein: CASSELTPPDTQYF.

The chain uses TRBV9 and TRBJ1-6; D is unclear. CDR3 size: 14 residues. Germline values: CDR1 SGDLS, CDR2 YYNGEE. V was trimmed by 1 base and J by 9 bases, leaving 11 bases between them. CDR3 coding DNA: TGTGCCAGCAGCGTATACGGGATCGGTTCACCCCTCCACTTT. It specifies CASSVYGIGSPLHF.

This clonotype turned up a few times. The chain couples TRBV29-1 to TRBJ1-2; 10 nucleotides line up with TRBD1. From germline, CDR1 is SQVTM and CDR2 ANQGSEA. V lost 4 bases, J lost 4 bases, and 6 bases stayed unmatched. CDR3 length: 14 residues. CDR3 region: CSVAGTGASYGYTF. In nucleotides, the CDR3 is TGCAGCGTTGCCGGGACAGGGGCCTCCTATGGCTACACCTTC.

CDR3 sequence reads: CSARDRLAGDGSKEQYF. CDR3 nucleotides: TGCAGTGCTAGAGACCGACTAGCAGGAGACGGATCGAAAGAGCAGTACTTC. V and J are TRBV20-1 and TRBJ2-5; 7 bases align to TRBD2. The CDR3 consists of 17 residues. J lost 11 bases, V lost 0 bases, and 21 bases had no gene match. Germline V gives CDR1 DFQATT, CDR2 SNEGSKA (reference sequence).